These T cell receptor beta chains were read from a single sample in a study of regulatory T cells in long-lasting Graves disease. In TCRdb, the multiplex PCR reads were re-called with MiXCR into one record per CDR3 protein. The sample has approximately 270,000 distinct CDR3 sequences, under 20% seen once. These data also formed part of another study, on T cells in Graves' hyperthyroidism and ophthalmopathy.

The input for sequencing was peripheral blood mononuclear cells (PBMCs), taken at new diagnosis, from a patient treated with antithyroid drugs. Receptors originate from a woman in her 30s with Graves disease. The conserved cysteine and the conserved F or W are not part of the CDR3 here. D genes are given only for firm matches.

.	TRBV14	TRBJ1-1	ASSQNLFDTEAF
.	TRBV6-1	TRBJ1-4	ATRGYPNEKLF
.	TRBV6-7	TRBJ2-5	ASTRSVRGETQY
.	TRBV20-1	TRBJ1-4	SASGGTNEKLF
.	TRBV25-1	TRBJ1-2	ASSLTYANYGYT
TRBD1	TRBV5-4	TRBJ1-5	ASSSGQGSNQPQH
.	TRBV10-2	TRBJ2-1	ASSRTNSYNEQF
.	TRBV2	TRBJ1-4	ATVSSQGAGDEKLF
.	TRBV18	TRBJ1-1	ASSRSVAMNTEAF
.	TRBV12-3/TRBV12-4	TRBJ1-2	ASTVDSRGYT
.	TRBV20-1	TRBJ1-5	SAEQNSNQPQH
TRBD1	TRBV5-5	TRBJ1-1	ASSLAGQDTEAF
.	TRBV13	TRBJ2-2	ASIWSLGANTGELF
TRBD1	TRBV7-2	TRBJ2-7	ASSYGGGQGAREQY
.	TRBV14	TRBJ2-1	ASSQDPQKGTDNEQF
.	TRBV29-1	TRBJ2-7	SVEVAGEQY
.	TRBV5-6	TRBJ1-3	ASSRDGRNTIY
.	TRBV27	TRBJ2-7	ASSLEQRRSSYEQY
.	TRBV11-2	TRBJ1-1	ASSLASRGTEAF
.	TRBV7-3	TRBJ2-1	ASSPAEGGRNEQF
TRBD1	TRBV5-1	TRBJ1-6	ASSHPGQGNSPLH
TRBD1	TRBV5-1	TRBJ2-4	ASSFTGEENIQY
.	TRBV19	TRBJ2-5	ASRAGTTGETQY
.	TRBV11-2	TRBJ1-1	ASSAIAGPPTEAF
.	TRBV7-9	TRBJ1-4	ASGTGGPNEKLF
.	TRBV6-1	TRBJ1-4	ASSEKPPRAGGEKLF
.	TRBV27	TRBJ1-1	ASSLVGLGTEAF
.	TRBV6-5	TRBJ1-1	ASSYSFVQVNTEAF
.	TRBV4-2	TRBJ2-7	ASSQGGASEQY
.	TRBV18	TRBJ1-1	ASSPLGPEAF
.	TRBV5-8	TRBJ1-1	ASVFTRFEAF
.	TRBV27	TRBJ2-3	ASSLGIDTDTQY
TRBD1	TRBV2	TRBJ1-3	ASSDWGTGRLTGNTIY
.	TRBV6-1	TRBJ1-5	ASRDGNQPQH
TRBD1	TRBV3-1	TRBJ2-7	ASSPRQGAHEQY
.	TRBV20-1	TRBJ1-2	SATEQEHRDTSPAFYGYT
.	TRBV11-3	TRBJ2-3	ASSLEGWGRGTDTQY
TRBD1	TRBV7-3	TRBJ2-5	ASSYGTGETQY
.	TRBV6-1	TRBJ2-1	ASSVRGTSYNEQF
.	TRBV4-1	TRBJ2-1	ASSQVGVSYNEQF
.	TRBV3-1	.	ASSQDRRKAF
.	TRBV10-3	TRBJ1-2	AISESIRDYGYT
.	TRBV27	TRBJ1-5	ASSLGTSVQPQH
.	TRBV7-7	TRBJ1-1	ASSFLGVKGNQAF
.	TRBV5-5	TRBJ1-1	ASSLGHLNTEAF
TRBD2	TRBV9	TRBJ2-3	ASSVAAGSGGTDTQY
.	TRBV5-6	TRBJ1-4	ASINSRGANEKLF
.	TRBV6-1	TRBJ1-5	ATLAGNNQPQH
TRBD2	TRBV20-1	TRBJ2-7	SARVTSGGSYEQY
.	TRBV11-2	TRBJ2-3	ASSSAVSGGRLY
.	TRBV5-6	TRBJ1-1	ASSGSANTEAF
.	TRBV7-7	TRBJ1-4	ASSLGGGINEKLF
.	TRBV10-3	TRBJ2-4	AIRQANIQY